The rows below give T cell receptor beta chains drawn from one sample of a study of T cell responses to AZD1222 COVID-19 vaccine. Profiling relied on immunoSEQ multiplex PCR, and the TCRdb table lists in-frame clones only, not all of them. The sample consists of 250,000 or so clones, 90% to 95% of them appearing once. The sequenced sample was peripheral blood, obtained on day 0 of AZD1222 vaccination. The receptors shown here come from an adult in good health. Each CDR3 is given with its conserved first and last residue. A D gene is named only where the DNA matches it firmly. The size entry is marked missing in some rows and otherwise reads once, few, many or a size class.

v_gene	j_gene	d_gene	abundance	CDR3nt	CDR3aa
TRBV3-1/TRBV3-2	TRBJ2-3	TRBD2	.	TGTGCCAGCAGCCTCCGGACTAGCGGGGCTCTCCATACGCAGTATTTT	CASSLRTSGALHTQYF
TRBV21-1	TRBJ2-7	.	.	TGTGCCAGCAGCAAAAGGGGGACGGGGGGCCTTGGGTACGAGCAGTACTTC	CASSKRGTGGLGYEQYF
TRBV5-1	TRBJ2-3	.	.	TGCGCCAGCAGCTTGGTTTACAGGGATACAGATACGCAGTATTTT	CASSLVYRDTDTQYF
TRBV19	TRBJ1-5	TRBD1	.	TGTGCCAGTAGTATAATTGGGACAGGGGATCAGCCCCAGCATTTT	CASSIIGTGDQPQHF
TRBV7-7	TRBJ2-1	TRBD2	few	TGTGCCAGCAGCCCAGGGACTAGCGGGATTTTTGAGCAGTTCTTC	CASSPGTSGIFEQFF
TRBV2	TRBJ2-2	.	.	TGTGCCAGCAGTGAAAACTACCCCCATGCCACCGGGGAGCTGTTTTTT	CASSENYPHATGELFF
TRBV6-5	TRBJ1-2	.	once	TGTGCCAGCAGCTACGTAGGGACTAACTATGGCTACACCTTC	CASSYVGTNYGYTF
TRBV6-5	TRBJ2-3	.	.	TGTGCCAGCAGGCTCAATCCTCCAGATACGCAGTATTTT	CASRLNPPDTQYF
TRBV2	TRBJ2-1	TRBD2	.	TGTGCCAGCAGTGAAGGAGGTAGAGCGGGACCCGTCGGGCAGTTCTTC	CASSEGGRAGPVGQFF
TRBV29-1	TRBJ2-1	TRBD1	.	TGCAGCGTTGATCGCGGGACAGGGAAGTTCTTC	CSVDRGTGKFF
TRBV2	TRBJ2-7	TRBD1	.	TGTGCCAGCAGTCAGGACAGGGGCGCCTACGAGCAGTACTTC	CASSQDRGAYEQYF
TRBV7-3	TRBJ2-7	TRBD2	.	TGTGCCAGCAGCTTATCGCGACTAGCGCATTCAGTAGTGGACGAGCAGTACTTC	CASSLSRLAHSVVDEQYF
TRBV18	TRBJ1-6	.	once	TGTGCCAGCTCACCGCGAGGGCAAAGCTCCTATAATTCACCCCTCCACTTT	CASSPRGQSSYNSPLHF
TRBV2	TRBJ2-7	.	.	TGTGCCAGCAGTGAACAGGCAGCCTACGAGCAGTACTTC	CASSEQAAYEQYF
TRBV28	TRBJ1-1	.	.	TGTGCCATCCTACCGGGAGGGATGAACACTGAAGCTTTCTTT	CAILPGGMNTEAFF
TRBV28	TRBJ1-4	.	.	TGTGCCAGCAGCATACTGGGGAGGTCAAGAGAAAAACTGTTTTTT	CASSILGRSREKLFF
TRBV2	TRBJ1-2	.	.	TGTGCCAGCAGTGTCCGAGGAGGCTACACCTTC	CASSVRGGYTF
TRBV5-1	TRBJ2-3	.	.	TGCGCCAGCAGCAAGTCTAGGGCAGATACGCAGTATTTT	CASSKSRADTQYF
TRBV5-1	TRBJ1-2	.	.	TGCGCCAGCAGCTCTGGGACGGACTATGGCTACACCTTC	CASSSGTDYGYTF
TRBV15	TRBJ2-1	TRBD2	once	TGTGCCACCAGCAGAGACTACGGGACTAGCCTTTTCAATGAGCAGTTCTTC	CATSRDYGTSLFNEQFF
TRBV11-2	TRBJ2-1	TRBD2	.	TGTGCCAGCAGCTTGGCGGGAGGCAGGGATGAGCAGTTCTTC	CASSLAGGRDEQFF
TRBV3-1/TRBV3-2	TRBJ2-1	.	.	TGTGCCAGCAGTCAATATCCAGGGGCCCACACTATCTACAATGAGCAGTTCTTC	CASSQYPGAHTIYNEQFF
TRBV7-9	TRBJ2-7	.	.	TGTGCCAGCAGTCAGGACTCCACCACCTACGAGCAGTACTTC	CASSQDSTTYEQYF
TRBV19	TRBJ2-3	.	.	TGTGCCAGTCGGTCCTCTTATACGCAGTATTTT	CASRSSYTQYF
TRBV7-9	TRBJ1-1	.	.	TGTGCCAGCACTACGAGAGGGGTCGTGGGGACTGAAGCTTTCTTT	CASTTRGVVGTEAFF
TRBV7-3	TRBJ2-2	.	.	TGTGCCAGCAGCTTGGGGACCCCGAACACCGGGGAGCTGTTTTTT	CASSLGTPNTGELFF
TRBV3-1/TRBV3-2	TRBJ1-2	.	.	TGTGCCAGCAGCCAAGATCCAGCCGGGTGGGGAGTGGTGGGAATCTATGGCTACACCTTC	CASSQDPAGWGVVGIYGYTF
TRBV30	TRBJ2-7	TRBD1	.	TGTGCCTGGAGCCCGGACAGGGCTCGAGAGCAGTACTTC	CAWSPDRAREQYF
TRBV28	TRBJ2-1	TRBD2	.	TGTGCCAGCAGTAGCCCCGGGACTAGCGTGTATGAGCAGTTCTTC	CASSSPGTSVYEQFF
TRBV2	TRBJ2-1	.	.	TGTGCCAGCAGTGAATCGGGGAAGTTATTCTTC	CASSESGKLFF
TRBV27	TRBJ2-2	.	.	TGTGCCAGCAGTACCCGCCTCGGGGAGCTGTTTTTT	CASSTRLGELFF
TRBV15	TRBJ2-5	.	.	TGTGCCACCAGCAAAGACAGGTTGCCTCAAGAGACCCAGTACTTC	CATSKDRLPQETQYF
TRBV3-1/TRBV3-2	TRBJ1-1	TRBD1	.	TGTGCCAGCAGCCGCCGATATAAGACAGGGAGGAGGACTGAAGCTTTCTTT	CASSRRYKTGRRTEAFF
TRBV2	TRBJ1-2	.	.	TGTGCCAGCAGTGAGGGGGGGTATGGCTACACCTTC	CASSEGGYGYTF
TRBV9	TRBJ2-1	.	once	TGTGCCAGCAGCGCTTGGGGGCAAGAGAACAATGAGCAGTTCTTC	CASSAWGQENNEQFF
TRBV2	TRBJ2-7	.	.	TGTGCCAGTCGGCCTCCAGGGAGGGAGCAGTACTTC	CASRPPGREQYF